The 28 T cell receptor beta chains presented below share a single source sample, sequenced in a study of T cell responses to AZD1222 COVID-19 vaccine. Produced via immunoSEQ multiplex PCR; TCRdb's table is partial and in-frame only. The table has about 160,000 clones, over 75% seen once; the top ten hold 4.3%. Source: peripheral blood, taken 28 days after the second AZD1222 dose. These receptors originate from an adult who received the AZD1222 COVID-19 vaccine.

The chain employs TRBV6-5 and TRBJ2-2; TRBD2 agrees at 8 bases. The CDR3 has 15 amino acids. The V and J ends lost 6 bases and 1 base, in that order; junction bases with no gene match: 4. Germline V gene lookup returns CDR1 MNHEY and CDR2 SVGAGI. CDR3 nucleotides: TGTGCCAGCAGGACGGGGGGGGAGAACACCGGGGAGCTGTTTTTT. Amino acid sequence: CASRTGGENTGELFF.

V and J are TRBV10-2 and TRBJ1-2; D is uncertain. This CDR3 spans 12 amino acids. V was cut by 11 bases and J by 3 bases, with 13 bases left in between. Germline lookup yields CDR1 WSHSY and CDR2 SAAADI. CDR3 coding DNA: TGCGCCGCTACTCTTGGGTACTATGGCTACACCTTC. Protein product: CAATLGYYGYTF.

V usage is TRBV29-1 and J usage is TRBJ2-7, with 7 nucleotides matching TRBD1. This CDR3 contains 15 residues. V lost 7 bases, J lost 7 bases, and 19 bases stayed unmatched. Germline loops: CDR1 SQVTM, CDR2 ANQGSEA. CDR3 sequence reads: CSASTVQGVVLEQYF. The CDR3 DNA is TGCAGCGCCAGCACCGTCCAGGGGGTAGTACTAGAGCAGTACTTC.

In this sample, this clone turned up a few times. Additional DNA sequences in this sample encode the identical CDR3. V usage is TRBV18 and J usage is TRBJ2-7; no clear D. The CDR3 sequence is 14 residues long. V was pared by 2 bases and J by 0 bases, with 8 bases between. Germline CDR1 is KGHSH and CDR2 is LQKENI. CDR3 protein: CASSPGSSSYEQYF. CDR3 DNA sequence: TGTGCCAGCTCACCAGGAAGCAGCTCCTACGAGCAGTACTTC.

The chain couples TRBV18 to TRBJ2-3; D remains unclear. This CDR3 has 14 residues. From germline, CDR1 is KGHSH and CDR2 LQKENI. Trimming removed 0 bases at V and 6 bases at J, with 10 bases between. The CDR3 region is CASSPPGSGDTQYF. The CDR3 bases are TGTGCCAGCTCACCACCGGGGTCCGGCGATACGCAGTATTTT.

This rearrangement joins TRBV4-1 to TRBJ2-7, with 7 positions matching TRBD1. The V and J ends lost 1 base and 5 bases, in that order; junction bases with no gene match: 8. Germline V lookup: CDR1 MGHRA, CDR2 YSYEKL. The length of the CDR3 is 15 residues. CDR3 region: CASSQANRGVHEQYF. CDR3 DNA: TGCGCCAGCAGCCAAGCAAACAGGGGTGTCCACGAGCAGTACTTC.

J is TRBJ1-4 and V is TRBV5-1; D remains ambiguous. This CDR3 has 14 residues. V was clipped by 0 bases and J by 5 bases, with 8 bases between them. CDR1 and CDR2 from the germline V gene are SGHRS and YFSETQ. Written as DNA, the CDR3 is TGCGCCAGCAGCTTGGGGACGGCGAATGAAAAACTGTTTTTT. Amino acid sequence: CASSLGTANEKLFF. The complete variable domain, with remaining parts taken from reference TRBV5-1 and TRBJ1-4, reads KAGVTQTPRYLIKTRGQQVTLSCSPISGHRSVSWYQQTPGQGLQFLFEYFSETQRNKGNFPGRFSGRQFSNSRSEMNVSTLELGDSALYLCASSLGTANEKLFFGSGTQLSVL.

This chain connects TRBV18 to TRBJ1-2; D call uncertain. This CDR3 spans 13 amino acids. Trimming left V 4 bases short and J 1 base short, with 7 bases between. CDR1 and CDR2 from the germline V gene are KGHSH and LQKENI. The DNA of the CDR3 is TGTGCCAGCTCACTACAGAGTAACTATGGCTACACCTTC. Protein: CASSLQSNYGYTF.

The chain's CDR3 is CASSSYSSYEQYF. The DNA for the CDR3 is TGCGCCAGCAGCTCTTACAGTTCCTACGAGCAGTACTTC. The chain uses TRBV5-1 and TRBJ2-7; D ambiguous. Per the germline V gene, CDR1 is SGHRS and CDR2 is YFSETQ. The CDR3 length is 13 residues. Trimming took off 3 bases at V and 1 base at J, with 8 bases between the two ends.

V and J are TRBV9 and TRBJ2-3; D is ambiguous. The CDR3 extends over 12 amino acids. Germline loops: CDR1 SGDLS, CDR2 YYNGEE. The ends were cut back, 4 bases at V and 1 base at J, with 4 bases in the middle. The CDR3 loop reads CASSLGTDTQYF. CDR3 in DNA: TGTGCCAGCAGCTTGGGCACAGATACGCAGTATTTT.

The genes are TRBV27 and TRBJ2-2; perhaps TRBD2 as D (5 bases). Germline CDR1 and CDR2: MNHEY and SMNVEV (reference sequence). V was shortened by 4 bases and J by 5 bases, with 8 bases between the two germline ends. The CDR3 sequence is 13 residues long. In DNA, the CDR3 is TGTGCCAGCAGTTATGGGGAGACCGGGGAGCTGTTTTTT. It encodes CASSYGETGELFF.

The gene calls are TRBV5-1 and TRBJ1-2; D not certain. CDR1 and CDR2 (germline): SGHRS, YFSETQ. V was clipped by 4 bases and J by 3 bases, with 16 bases between them. This CDR3 comprises 15 residues. The CDR3 loop reads CASSPDWGDDYGYTF. The CDR3 DNA sequence: TGCGCCAGCAGCCCCGACTGGGGTGACGACTATGGCTACACCTTC.

The chain uses TRBV6-5 and TRBJ1-2; D remains ambiguous. The CDR3 totals 16 residues. V lost 0 bases and J lost 8, with 19 bases in between. Per the germline V gene, CDR1 is MNHEY and CDR2 is SVGAGI. CDR3 sequence reads: CASSYSVFGYEGGYTF. The CDR3 DNA is TGTGCCAGCAGTTACTCGGTCTTTGGGTATGAGGGAGGCTACACCTTC.

V usage is TRBV27 and J usage is TRBJ1-2; a weak D match, TRBD1 (6 bases). CDR3 size: 13 residues. Germline V gene sequence: CDR1 MNHEY, CDR2 SMNVEV (reference sequence). Deletions cut 9 bases from V and 7 bases from J, with 18 bases between. CDR3 in amino acids: CASTFGGASGYTF. DNA for the CDR3: TGTGCCAGTACTTTTGGGGGCGCGAGTGGCTACACCTTC.

This chain connects TRBV3-1 (or the pseudogene TRBV3-2) to TRBJ2-1; unclear D gene. Trimming took 4 bases from V and 1 from J, leaving 8 bases between them. In germline, CDR1 is LGHDT, CDR2 YNNKEL (reference sequence). This CDR3 is 14 amino acids long. CDR3 amino acids: CASSPQVSYNEQFF. In DNA, the CDR3 is TGTGCCAGCAGCCCGCAAGTGTCCTACAATGAGCAGTTCTTC.

J is TRBJ2-1 and V is TRBV7-8, with TRBD2 identical over 7 bases. CDR3 length: 15 amino acids. CDR1 and CDR2 (germline): SGHVS, FQNEAQ. Trimming cost V 2 bases and J 12 bases; bases outside gene matches: 13. In nucleotides, the CDR3 is TGTGCCAGCAGCTTACTCCCTAGCCACGGCGGGGGGCAGTTCTTC. The encoded protein is CASSLLPSHGGGQFF.

The chain links TRBV6-2 or TRBV6-3 to TRBJ1-6, with unresolved D. V was clipped by 0 bases and J by 8 bases, with 11 bases between them. This CDR3 contains 15 residues. CDR1 is MNHEY and CDR2 is SVGEGT in the germline V gene. This CDR3 is CASSYSGNRDSPLHF. In DNA form, the CDR3 reads TGTGCCAGCAGTTACTCGGGCAACCGGGATTCACCCCTCCACTTT.

Details on this clone: Other DNA sequences of this sample code for an identical CDR3. This chain joins TRBV11-2 and TRBJ2-1, with D perhaps TRBD1 (5 bases). There are 13 residues in the CDR3. CDR1 is SGHAT and CDR2 is FQNNGV in the germline V gene. Trimming took off 6 bases at V and 4 bases at J, with 10 bases between the two ends. In DNA, the CDR3 is TGTGCCAGCAGTTTGGGGCAATACAATGAGCAGTTCTTC. Translation: CASSLGQYNEQFF.

The rearrangement joins TRBV7-9 to TRBJ2-1; no reliable D call. V was clipped by 5 bases and J by 5 bases, with 1 base between them. The CDR3 is 10 amino acids. Germline values: CDR1 SEHNR, CDR2 FQNEAQ (reference sequence). The CDR3 sequence: CASSHNEQFF. The CDR3 DNA is TGTGCCAGCAGCCACAATGAGCAGTTCTTC.

J is TRBJ2-3 and V is TRBV7-2; unclear D gene. CDR1 and CDR2 (germline): SGHTA, FQGNSA. V dropped 5 bases and J dropped 6 bases, with 12 bases sitting between them. The CDR3 runs 13 residues. The CDR3 reads CASSLLSPDTQYF. The CDR3 nucleotides are TGTGCCAGCAGCCTTCTTTCCCCGGATACGCAGTATTTT. The entire variable domain, with the rest obtained from reference TRBV7-2 and TRBJ2-3, is as follows: GAGVSQSPSNKVTEKGKDVELRCDPISGHTALYWYRQSLGQGLEFLIYFQGNSAPDKSGLPSDRFSAERTGGSVSTLTIQRTQQEDSAVYLCASSLLSPDTQYFGPGTRLTVL.

Regarding this clone: Other DNA sequences in the sample encode the same CDR3. This rearrangement joins TRBV20-1 to TRBJ1-2; no clear D gene. CDR1 is DFQATT, CDR2 SNEGSKA, per germline (reference sequence). Trimming took off 6 bases at V and 4 bases at J, with 9 bases between the two ends. The CDR3 contains 11 residues. This CDR3 is CSASSSYGYTF. The CDR3 DNA sequence: TGCAGTGCCTCGAGCTCCTATGGCTACACCTTC.

CDR3 nucleotide sequence: TGCGCCAGCAGCTTGGAGTTTTGGTACAGGGCCAACTATGGCTACACCTTC. This sequence encodes CASSLEFWYRANYGYTF. The V gene is TRBV5-1, the J gene TRBJ1-2; perhaps TRBD1 as D (6 bases). CDR1 and CDR2 from the germline V gene are SGHRS and YFSETQ. Trimming shortened V by 0 bases and J by 2 bases, and 17 bases separated the two germline ends. This CDR3 spans 17 amino acids.

This clone was detected only a few times. This CDR3 reads CASSQFSDTGELFF. CDR3 in DNA: TGTGCCAGCAGCCAATTTAGCGATACCGGGGAGCTGTTTTTT. This chain connects TRBV16 to TRBJ2-2; D possibly corresponds to TRBD2 (5 bases). The length of the CDR3 is 14 residues. Deletions cut 1 base from V and 5 bases from J, with 8 bases between. In germline, CDR1 is KGHSY, CDR2 FQNENV.

The chain is built from TRBV7-2 and TRBJ1-5; D remains unclear. V dropped 5 bases and J dropped 1 base, with 9 bases sitting between them. This CDR3 region has 14 residues. Per the germline V gene, CDR1 is SGHTA and CDR2 is FQGNSA. CDR3 residues: CASSPTVSNQPQHF. In DNA, the CDR3 is TGTGCCAGCAGCCCCACAGTCAGCAATCAGCCCCAGCATTTT.

This chain joins TRBV4-3 and TRBJ2-5; possibly TRBD2 for D (7 bases). Germline V gives CDR1 LGHNA, CDR2 YSLEER. The CDR3 length is 15 residues. Trimming took off 1 base at V and 5 bases at J, with 14 bases between the two ends. CDR3: CASSQVRGRGETQYF. CDR3 sequence (DNA): TGCGCCAGCAGCCAAGTCCGGGGGCGGGGGGAGACCCAGTACTTC.

The CDR3 sequence: CASSPGPDQETQYF. The CDR3 nucleotides are TGTGCCAGCAGCCCAGGACCCGATCAGGAGACCCAGTACTTC. This chain joins TRBV11-2 and TRBJ2-5; D call uncertain. The CDR3 runs to 14 residues. Trimming shortened V by 5 bases and J by 5 bases, and 15 bases separated the two germline ends. The germline gives CDR1 SGHAT, CDR2 FQNNGV.

This clone has a handful of counts. The sample carries other DNA sequences with the same CDR3. This chain links TRBV7-2 with TRBJ1-2; D not certain. Trimming left V 5 bases short and J 8 bases short, with 9 bases between. CDR1 and CDR2 from the germline V gene are SGHTA and FQGNSA. The CDR3 length is 11 residues. The CDR3 DNA follows: TGTGCCAGCAGCGCACGGGGAGGCTACACCTTC. It translates to CASSARGGYTF. The entire variable domain, with the rest obtained from reference TRBV7-2 and TRBJ1-2, is as follows: GAGVSQSPSNKVTEKGKDVELRCDPISGHTALYWYRQSLGQGLEFLIYFQGNSAPDKSGLPSDRFSAERTGGSVSTLTIQRTQQEDSAVYLCASSARGGYTFGSGTRLTVV.

The chain links TRBV7-9 to TRBJ1-2; 10 bases line up with TRBD1. V was clipped by 2 bases and J by 8 bases; unmatched bases: 8. CDR1 is SEHNR, CDR2 FQNEAQ, per germline (reference sequence). CDR3 length: 15 amino acids. Here the CDR3 reads CASSLLNGQGEGYTF. The CDR3 coding sequence is TGTGCCAGCAGCTTATTAAATGGACAGGGGGAGGGCTACACCTTC.